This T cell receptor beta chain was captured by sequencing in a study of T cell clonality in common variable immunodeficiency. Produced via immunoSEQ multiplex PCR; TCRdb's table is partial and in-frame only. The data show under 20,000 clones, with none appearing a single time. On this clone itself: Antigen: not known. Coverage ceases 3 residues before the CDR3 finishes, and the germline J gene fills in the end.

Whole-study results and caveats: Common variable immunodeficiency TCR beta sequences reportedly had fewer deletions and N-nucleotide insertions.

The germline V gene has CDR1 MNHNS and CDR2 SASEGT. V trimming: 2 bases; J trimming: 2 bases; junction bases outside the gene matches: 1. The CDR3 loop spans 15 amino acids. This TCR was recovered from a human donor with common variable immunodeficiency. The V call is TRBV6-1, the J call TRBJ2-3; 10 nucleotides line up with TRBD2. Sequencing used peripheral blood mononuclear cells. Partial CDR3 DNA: TGTGCCAGCAGTGAACTAGCGGGGGACACAGATACG. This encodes CASSELAGDTDT. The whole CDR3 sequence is CASSELAGDTDTQYF.